This TCR beta chain derives from a study of Tregs in tolerant kidney transplant recipients. Looked up from germline, CDR1 is SGHRS and CDR2 is YFSETQ. Trimming took 4 bases from V and 3 from J, leaving 14 bases between them. CDR3 length: 14 amino acids. The repertoire was sequenced with immunoSEQ multiplex PCR; TCRdb's copy has only in-frame clones and lacks some. Among roughly 250,000 clones listed, about 80% were seen once. V gene TRBV5-1 combines with J gene TRBJ2-7; D could derive from TRBD1 or TRBD2 (7 bases each). The source material was CD4+ T cells from blood. This TCR came from a human donor in good health. The CDR3 sequence is CASSSGDRLYEQYF. The CDR3 DNA reads TGCGCCAGCAGCAGCGGGGACAGACTCTACGAGCAGTACTTC. The whole variable domain, filled in from reference TRBV5-1 and TRBJ2-7, reads KAGVTQTPRYLIKTRGQQVTLSCSPISGHRSVSWYQQTPGQGLQFLFEYFSETQRNKGNFPGRFSGRQFSNSRSEMNVSTLELGDSALYLCASSSGDRLYEQYFGPGTRLTVT.